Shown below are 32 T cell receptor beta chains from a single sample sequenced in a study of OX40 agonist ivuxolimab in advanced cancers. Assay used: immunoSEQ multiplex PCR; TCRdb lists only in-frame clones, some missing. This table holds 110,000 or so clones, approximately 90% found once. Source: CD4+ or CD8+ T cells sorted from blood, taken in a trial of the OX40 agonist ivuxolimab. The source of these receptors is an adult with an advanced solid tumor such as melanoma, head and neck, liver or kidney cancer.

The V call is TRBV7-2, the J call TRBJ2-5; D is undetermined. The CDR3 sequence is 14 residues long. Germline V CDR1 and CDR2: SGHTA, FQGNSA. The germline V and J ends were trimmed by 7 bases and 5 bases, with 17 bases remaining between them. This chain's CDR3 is CASTAPPLGETQYF. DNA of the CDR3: TGTGCCAGCACCGCCCCCCCATTGGGGGAGACCCAGTACTTC.

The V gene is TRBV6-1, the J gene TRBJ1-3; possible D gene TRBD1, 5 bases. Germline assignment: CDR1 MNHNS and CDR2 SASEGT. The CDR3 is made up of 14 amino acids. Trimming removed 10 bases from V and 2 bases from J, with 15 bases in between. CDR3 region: CAIGLREAGNTIYF. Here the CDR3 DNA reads TGTGCCATCGGCCTCAGGGAGGCTGGAAACACCATATATTTT.

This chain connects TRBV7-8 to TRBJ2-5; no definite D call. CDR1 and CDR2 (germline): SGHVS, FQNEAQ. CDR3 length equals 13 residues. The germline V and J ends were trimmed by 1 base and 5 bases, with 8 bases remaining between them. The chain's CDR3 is CASSLGTVETQYF. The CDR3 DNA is TGTGCCAGCAGCTTAGGTACCGTCGAGACCCAGTACTTC.

The CDR3 DNA follows: TGTGCCAGCAGTTCAGACAGGACTTCCTACGAGCAGTACTTC. Its translation: CASSSDRTSYEQYF. The rearrangement joins TRBV6-1 to TRBJ2-7, with a weak D call TRBD1 (6 bases). The CDR3 sequence is 14 residues long. The germline V gene encodes CDR1 MNHNS and CDR2 SASEGT. V was shortened by 5 bases and J by 1 base, with 12 bases between the two germline ends.

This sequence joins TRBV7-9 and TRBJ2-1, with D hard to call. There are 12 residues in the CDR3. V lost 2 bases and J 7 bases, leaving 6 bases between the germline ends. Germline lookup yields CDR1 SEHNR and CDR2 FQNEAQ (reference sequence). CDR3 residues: CASSLFGNEQFF. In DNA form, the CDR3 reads TGTGCCAGCAGCTTATTTGGGAATGAGCAGTTCTTC.

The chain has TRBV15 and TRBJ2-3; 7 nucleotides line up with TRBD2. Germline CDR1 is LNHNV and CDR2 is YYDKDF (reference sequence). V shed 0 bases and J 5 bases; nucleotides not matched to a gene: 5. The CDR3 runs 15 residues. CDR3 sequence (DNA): TGTGCCACCAGCAGAGATTGGGGCGGGAGAGATACGCAGTATTTT. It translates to CATSRDWGGRDTQYF.

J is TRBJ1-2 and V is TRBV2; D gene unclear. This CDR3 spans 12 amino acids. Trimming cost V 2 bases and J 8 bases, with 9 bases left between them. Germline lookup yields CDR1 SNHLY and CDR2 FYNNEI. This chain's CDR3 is CASSEQNTGYTF. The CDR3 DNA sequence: TGTGCCAGCAGTGAACAGAACACCGGCTACACCTTC.

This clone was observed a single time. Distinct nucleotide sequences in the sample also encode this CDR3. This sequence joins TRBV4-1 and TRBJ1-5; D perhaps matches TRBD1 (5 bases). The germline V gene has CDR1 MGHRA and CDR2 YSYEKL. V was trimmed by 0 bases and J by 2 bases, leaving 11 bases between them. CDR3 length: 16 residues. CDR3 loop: CASSQEPGKGNQPQHF. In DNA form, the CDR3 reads TGCGCCAGCAGCCAAGAGCCAGGGAAGGGCAATCAGCCCCAGCATTTT.

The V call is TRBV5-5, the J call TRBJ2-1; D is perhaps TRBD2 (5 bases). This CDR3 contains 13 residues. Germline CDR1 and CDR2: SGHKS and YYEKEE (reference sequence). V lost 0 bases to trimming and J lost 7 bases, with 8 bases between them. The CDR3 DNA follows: TGTGCCAGCAGCTTGGCCGGAGGAAATGAGCAGTTCTTC. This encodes CASSLAGGNEQFF.

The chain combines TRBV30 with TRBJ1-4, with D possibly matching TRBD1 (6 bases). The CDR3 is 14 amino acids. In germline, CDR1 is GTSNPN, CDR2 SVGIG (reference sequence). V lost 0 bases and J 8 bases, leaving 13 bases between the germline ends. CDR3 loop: CAWSVTGRSEKLFF. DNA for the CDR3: TGTGCCTGGAGTGTAACAGGGAGGAGCGAAAAACTGTTTTTT.

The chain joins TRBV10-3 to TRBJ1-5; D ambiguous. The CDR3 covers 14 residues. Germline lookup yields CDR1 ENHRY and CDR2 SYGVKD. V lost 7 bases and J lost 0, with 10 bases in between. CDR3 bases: TGTGCCATCACTCAGGATTATAGCAATCAGCCCCAGCATTTT. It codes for CAITQDYSNQPQHF.

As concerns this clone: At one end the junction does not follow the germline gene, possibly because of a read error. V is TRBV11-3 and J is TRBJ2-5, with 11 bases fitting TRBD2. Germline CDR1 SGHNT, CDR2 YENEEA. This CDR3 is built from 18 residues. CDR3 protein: CASSLEGMLAGGRETQYF. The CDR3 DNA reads TGTGCCAGCAGCCTAGAAGGGATGCTAGCGGGAGGACGGGAGACCCAGTACTTC.

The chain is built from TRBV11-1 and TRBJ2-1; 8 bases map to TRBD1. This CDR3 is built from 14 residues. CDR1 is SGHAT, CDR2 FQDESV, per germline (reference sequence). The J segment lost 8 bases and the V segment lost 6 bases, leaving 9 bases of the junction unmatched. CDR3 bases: TGTGCCAGCAGACTTGACAGGGGCCGCGATGAGCAGTTCTTC. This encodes CASRLDRGRDEQFF.

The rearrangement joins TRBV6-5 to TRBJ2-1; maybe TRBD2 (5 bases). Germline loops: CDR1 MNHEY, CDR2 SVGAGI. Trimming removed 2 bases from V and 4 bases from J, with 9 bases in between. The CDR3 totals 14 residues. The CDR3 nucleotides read TGTGCCAGCAGTTACAACGGGATTTACAATGAGCAGTTCTTC. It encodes CASSYNGIYNEQFF.

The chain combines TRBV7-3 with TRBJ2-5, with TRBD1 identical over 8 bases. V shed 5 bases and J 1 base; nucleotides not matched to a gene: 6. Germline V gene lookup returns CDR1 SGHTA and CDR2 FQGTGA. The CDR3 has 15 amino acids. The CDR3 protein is CASSPGGLPQETQYF. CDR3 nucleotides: TGTGCCAGCAGCCCAGGGGGCCTTCCCCAAGAGACCCAGTACTTC.

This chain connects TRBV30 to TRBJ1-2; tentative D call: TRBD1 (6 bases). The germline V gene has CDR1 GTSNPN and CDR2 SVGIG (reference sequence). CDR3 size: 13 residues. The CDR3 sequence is CAWAQGRYYGYTF. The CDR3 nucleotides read TGTGCTTGGGCCCAGGGGCGATACTATGGCTACACCTTC.

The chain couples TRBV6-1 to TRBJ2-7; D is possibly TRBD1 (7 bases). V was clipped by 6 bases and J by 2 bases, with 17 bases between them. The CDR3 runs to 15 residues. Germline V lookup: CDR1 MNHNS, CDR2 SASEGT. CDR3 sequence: CASRTGRSLAYEQYF. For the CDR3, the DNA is TGTGCCAGCAGGACAGGGAGGAGCCTGGCCTACGAGCAGTACTTC.

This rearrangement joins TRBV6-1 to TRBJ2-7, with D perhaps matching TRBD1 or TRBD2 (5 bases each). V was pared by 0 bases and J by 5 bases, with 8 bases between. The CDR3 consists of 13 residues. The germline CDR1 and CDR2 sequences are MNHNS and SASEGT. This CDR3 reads CASSEARGDEQYF. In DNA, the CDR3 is TGTGCCAGCAGTGAAGCGAGGGGCGACGAGCAGTACTTC.

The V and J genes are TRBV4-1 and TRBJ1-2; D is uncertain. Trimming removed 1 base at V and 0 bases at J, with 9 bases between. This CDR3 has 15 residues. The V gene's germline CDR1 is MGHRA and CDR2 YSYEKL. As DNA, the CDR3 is TGCGCCAGCAGCCAAGTGACCGTTCCTAACTATGGCTACACCTTC. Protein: CASSQVTVPNYGYTF.

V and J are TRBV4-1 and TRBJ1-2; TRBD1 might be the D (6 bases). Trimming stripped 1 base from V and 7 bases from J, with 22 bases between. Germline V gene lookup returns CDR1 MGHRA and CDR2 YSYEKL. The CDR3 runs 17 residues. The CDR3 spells CASSQGPPAGVGGGYTF. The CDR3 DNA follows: TGCGCCAGCAGCCAAGGCCCCCCCGCAGGGGTGGGGGGTGGCTACACCTTC.

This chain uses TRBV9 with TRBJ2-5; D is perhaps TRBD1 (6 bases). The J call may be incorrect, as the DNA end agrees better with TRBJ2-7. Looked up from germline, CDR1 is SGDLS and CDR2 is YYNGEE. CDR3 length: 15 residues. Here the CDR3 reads CASSVGTQPSYEQYF. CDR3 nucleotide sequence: TGTGCCAGCAGCGTCGGGACACAGCCTTCCTACGAGCAGTACTTC.

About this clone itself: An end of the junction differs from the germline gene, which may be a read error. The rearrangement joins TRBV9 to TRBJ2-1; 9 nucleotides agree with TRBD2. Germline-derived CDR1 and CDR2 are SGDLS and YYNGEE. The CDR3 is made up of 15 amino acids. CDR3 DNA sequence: TGTGCCAGCAGCGTAGAGGGAGCGGGGGGCAATGAACAGTTCTTC. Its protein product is CASSVEGAGGNEQFF.

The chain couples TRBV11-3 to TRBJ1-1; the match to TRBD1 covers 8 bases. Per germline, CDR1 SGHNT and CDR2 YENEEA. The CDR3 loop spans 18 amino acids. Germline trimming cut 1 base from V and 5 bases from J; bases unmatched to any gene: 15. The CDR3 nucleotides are TGTGCCAGCAGCTTAGGCCTTATGTTTCCCGACAGGGGAACTGAAGCTTTCTTT. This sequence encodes CASSLGLMFPDRGTEAFF.

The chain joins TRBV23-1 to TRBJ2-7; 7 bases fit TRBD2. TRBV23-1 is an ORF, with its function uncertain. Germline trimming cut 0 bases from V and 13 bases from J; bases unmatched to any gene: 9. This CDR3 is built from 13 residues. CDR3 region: CASSQSSAGVQYF. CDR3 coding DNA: TGCGCCAGCAGTCAATCTTCCGCGGGAGTGCAATACTTC.

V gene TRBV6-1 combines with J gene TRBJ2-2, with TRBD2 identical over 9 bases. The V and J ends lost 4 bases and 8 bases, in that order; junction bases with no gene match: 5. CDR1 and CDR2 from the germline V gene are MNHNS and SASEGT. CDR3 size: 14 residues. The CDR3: CASSGLAGGGELFF. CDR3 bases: TGTGCCAGCAGTGGTCTGGCGGGAGGGGGGGAGCTGTTTTTT.

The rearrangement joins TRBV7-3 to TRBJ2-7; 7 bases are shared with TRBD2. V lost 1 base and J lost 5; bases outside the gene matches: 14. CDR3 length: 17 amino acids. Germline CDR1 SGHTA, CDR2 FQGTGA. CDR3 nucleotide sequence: TGTGCCAGCAGCTTAAAGGGGCCAGGACTAGGACTAAACGAGCAGTACTTC. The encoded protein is CASSLKGPGLGLNEQYF. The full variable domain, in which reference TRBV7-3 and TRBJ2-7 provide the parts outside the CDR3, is GAGVSQTPSNKVTEKGKYVELRCDPISGHTALYWYRQSLGQGPEFLIYFQGTGAADDSGLPNDRFFAVRPEGSVSTLKIQRTERGDSAVYLCASSLKGPGLGLNEQYFGPGTRLTVT.

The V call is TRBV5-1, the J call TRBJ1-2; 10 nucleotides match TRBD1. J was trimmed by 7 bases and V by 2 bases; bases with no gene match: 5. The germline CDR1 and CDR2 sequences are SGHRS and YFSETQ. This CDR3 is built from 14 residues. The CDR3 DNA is TGCGCCAGCAGCTTTGGGGACAGGGGTCGTGGCTACACCTTC. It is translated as CASSFGDRGRGYTF.

The DNA of the CDR3 is TGTGCCAGCAGTCTGGACAGGGACACTGAAGCTTTCTTT. Its protein product is CASSLDRDTEAFF. The chain uses TRBV27 and TRBJ1-1; 8 nucleotides agree with TRBD1. The CDR3 is 13 amino acids. The germline gives CDR1 MNHEY, CDR2 SMNVEV (reference sequence). Losses at the gene ends were 5 bases for V and 3 bases for J; bases not matched to a gene: 2.

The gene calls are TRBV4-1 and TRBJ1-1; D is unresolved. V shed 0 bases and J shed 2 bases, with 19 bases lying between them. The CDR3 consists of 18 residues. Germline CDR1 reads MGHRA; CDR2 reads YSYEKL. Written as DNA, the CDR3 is TGCGCCAGCAGCCAAGATTCGGCTTCGATGGCAGGAAACACTGAAGCTTTCTTT. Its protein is CASSQDSASMAGNTEAFF.

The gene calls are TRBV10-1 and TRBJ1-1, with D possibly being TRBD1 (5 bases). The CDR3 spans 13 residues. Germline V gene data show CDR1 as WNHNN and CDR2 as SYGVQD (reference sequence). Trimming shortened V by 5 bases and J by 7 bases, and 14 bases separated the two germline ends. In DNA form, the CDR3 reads TGCGCCAGCAGTACGTTACGGGACGGTGAAGCTTTCTTT. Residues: CASSTLRDGEAFF.

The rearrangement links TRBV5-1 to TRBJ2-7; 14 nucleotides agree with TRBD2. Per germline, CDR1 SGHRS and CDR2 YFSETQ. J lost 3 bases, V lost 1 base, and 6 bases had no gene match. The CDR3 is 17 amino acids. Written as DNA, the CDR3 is TGCGCCAGCAGCTTGCGGGGACTAGCGGGGGCAAGCTACGAGCAGTACTTC. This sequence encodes CASSLRGLAGASYEQYF.

This chain's CDR3 is CASSSTGGNYEQYF. For the CDR3, the DNA is TGTGCCAGCAGCTCCACGGGGGGCAACTACGAGCAGTACTTC. This chain links TRBV9 with TRBJ2-7; possibly TRBD2 for D (7 bases). Germline V gene data show CDR1 as SGDLS and CDR2 as YYNGEE. The CDR3 has 14 amino acids. The V end lost 4 bases, the J end lost 3 bases, and 14 bases lay between the germline ends.